Listed below are T cell receptor beta chains from one sample, sequenced in a study of blood T cell repertoires in COVID-19. Using immunoSEQ multiplex PCR, the repertoire was profiled, and TCRdb retains in-frame clones only, with some absent. The table has about 220,000 clones, roughly 85% seen once. The sequenced sample consisted of peripheral blood. The origin of the receptors is a woman aged 80 or over with acute or convalescent COVID-19. Both conserved end residues are part of each CDR3. D genes are given only for firm matches. Where a row states a size, it is once, few, many or the class of an expanded clone; other rows omit it.

CDR3 protein | CDR3 DNA | clone size | J gene | V gene | D gene
CASSYSRGPKNIQYF | TGTGCCAGCAGTTACTCTAGGGGCCCGAAAAACATTCAGTACTTC | - | TRBJ2-4 | TRBV6-2/TRBV6-3 | -
CASSPGLDNNQPQHF | TGTGCCAGCAGTCCAGGGTTGGACAACAATCAGCCCCAGCATTTT | - | TRBJ1-5 | TRBV2 | -
CASSLNHGLAGTPYEQYF | TGCGCCAGCAGCTTGAATCACGGACTAGCGGGGACCCCGTACGAGCAGTACTTC | - | TRBJ2-7 | TRBV5-1 | TRBD2
CASSVSFSYNSPLHF | TGTGCCAGCAGCGTATCTTTCTCCTATAATTCACCCCTCCACTTT | once | TRBJ1-6 | TRBV9 | -
CASSLSGGAEDEQFF | TGTGCCAGCAGCTTAAGCGGGGGGGCCGAGGATGAGCAGTTCTTC | - | TRBJ2-1 | TRBV7-3 | TRBD2
CASSLGTGTGGAPPHF | TGTGCCAGCAGTTTAGGGACCGGGACAGGGGGCGCCCCCCCCCACTTT | - | TRBJ1-6 | TRBV28 | TRBD1
CASSLDRAGYTF | TGTGCCAGCAGCTTAGACAGGGCCGGCTACACCTTC | - | TRBJ1-2 | TRBV11-3 | -
CASSTALSGNTIYF | TGTGCCAGCAGCACAGCCCTCTCTGGAAACACCATATATTTT | - | TRBJ1-3 | TRBV28 | -
CASSLAAKTGSPLHF | TGTGCCAGCAGCTTGGCGGCTAAAACGGGTTCACCCCTCCACTTT | few | TRBJ1-6 | TRBV5-4 | -
CASSLLGGENIQYF | TGTGCCAGCAGCTTGCTAGGGGGGGAAAACATTCAGTACTTC | - | TRBJ2-4 | TRBV7-2 | -
CASMGTPYTGELFF | TGTGCCAGCATGGGGACACCTTACACCGGGGAGCTGTTTTTT | - | TRBJ2-2 | TRBV6-5 | -
CASSPRTAGNSPLHF | TGCGCCAGCAGCCCCAGGACAGCTGGGAATTCACCCCTCCACTTT | - | TRBJ1-6 | TRBV4-1 | -
CASRDRDQVGQPQHF | TGTGCCAGCCGGGACAGGGATCAGGTTGGTCAGCCCCAGCATTTT | - | TRBJ1-5 | TRBV5-5 | TRBD1
CASSPQPPGLAYGYTF | TGTGCCAGCAGCCCCCAGCCACCGGGACTCGCCTATGGCTACACCTTC | - | TRBJ1-2 | TRBV7-2 | -
CASSEGSGGADTQYF | TGTGCCAGCAGTGAGGGTAGCGGGGGGGCAGATACGCAGTATTTT | once | TRBJ2-3 | TRBV2 | TRBD2
CASSRGQLRETQYF | TGTGCCAGCAGTCGAGGACAGCTTCGGGAGACCCAGTACTTC | once | TRBJ2-5 | TRBV5-4 | -
CASSLARKAEAFF | TGTGCCAGCAGCTTAGCGCGTAAAGCTGAAGCTTTCTTT | - | TRBJ1-1 | TRBV7-2 | -
CASSLPLAGGEQFF | TGTGCCAGCAGCTTACCACTAGCGGGGGGCGAGCAGTTCTTC | - | TRBJ2-1 | TRBV5-5 | TRBD2
CSVAEGLNSNQPQHF | TGCAGCGTCGCGGAGGGACTGAATAGCAATCAGCCCCAGCATTTT | - | TRBJ1-5 | TRBV29-1 | -
CATSRAKAEQYF | TGTGCCACCAGCAGAGCAAAAGCGGAGCAGTACTTC | - | TRBJ2-7 | TRBV15 | -